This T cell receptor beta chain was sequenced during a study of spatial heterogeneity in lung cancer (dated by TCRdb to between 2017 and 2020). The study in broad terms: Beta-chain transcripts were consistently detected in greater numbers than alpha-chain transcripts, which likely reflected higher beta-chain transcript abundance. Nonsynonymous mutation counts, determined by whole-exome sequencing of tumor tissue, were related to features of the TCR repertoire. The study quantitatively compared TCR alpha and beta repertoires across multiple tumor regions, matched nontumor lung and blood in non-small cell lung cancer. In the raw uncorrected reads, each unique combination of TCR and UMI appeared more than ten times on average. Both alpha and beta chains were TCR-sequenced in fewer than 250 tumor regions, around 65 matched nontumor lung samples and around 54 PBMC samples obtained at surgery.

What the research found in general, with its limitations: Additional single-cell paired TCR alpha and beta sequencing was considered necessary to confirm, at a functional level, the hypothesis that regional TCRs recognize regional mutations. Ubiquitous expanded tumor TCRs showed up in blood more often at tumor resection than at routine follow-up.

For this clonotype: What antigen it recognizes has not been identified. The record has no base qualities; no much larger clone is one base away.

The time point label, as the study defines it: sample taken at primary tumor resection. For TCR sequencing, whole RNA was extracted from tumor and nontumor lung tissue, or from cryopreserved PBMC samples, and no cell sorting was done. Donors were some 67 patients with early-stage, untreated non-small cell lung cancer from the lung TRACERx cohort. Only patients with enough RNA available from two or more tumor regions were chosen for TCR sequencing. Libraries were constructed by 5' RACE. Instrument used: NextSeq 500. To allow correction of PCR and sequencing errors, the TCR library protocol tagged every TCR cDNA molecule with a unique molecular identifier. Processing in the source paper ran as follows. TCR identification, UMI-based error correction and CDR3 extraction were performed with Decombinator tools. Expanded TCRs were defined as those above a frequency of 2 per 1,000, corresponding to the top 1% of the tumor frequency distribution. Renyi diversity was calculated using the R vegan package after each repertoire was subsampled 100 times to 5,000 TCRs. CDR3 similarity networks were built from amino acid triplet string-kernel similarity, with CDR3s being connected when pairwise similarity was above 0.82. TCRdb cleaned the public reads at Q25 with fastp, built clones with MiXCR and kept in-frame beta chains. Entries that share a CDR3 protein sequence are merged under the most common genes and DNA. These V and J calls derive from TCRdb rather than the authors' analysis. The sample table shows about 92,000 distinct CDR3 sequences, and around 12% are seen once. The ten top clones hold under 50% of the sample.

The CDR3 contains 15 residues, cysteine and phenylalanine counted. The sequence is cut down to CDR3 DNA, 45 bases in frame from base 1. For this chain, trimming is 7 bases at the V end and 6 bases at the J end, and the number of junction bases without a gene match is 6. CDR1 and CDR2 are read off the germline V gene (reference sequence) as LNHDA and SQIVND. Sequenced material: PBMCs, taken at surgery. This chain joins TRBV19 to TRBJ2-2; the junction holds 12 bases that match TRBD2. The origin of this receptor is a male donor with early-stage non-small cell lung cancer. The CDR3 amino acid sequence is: CASTRLAGAPGELFF. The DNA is TGTGCCAGTACCCGACTAGCGGGGGCACCCGGGGAGCTGTTTTTT. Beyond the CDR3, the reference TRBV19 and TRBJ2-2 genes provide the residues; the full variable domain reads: DGGITQSPKYLFRKEGQNVTLSCEQNLNHDAMYWYRQDPGQGLRLIYYSQIVNDFQKGDIAEGYSVSREKKESFPLTVTSAQKNPTAFYLCASTRLAGAPGELFFGEGSRLTVL.